This TCR beta chain was recovered during a study of blood T cell repertoires in COVID-19. In the study overall: Spain, Italy and the United States supplied samples that represented acute and convalescent COVID-19. Sources were T cells, B-cell-depleted T cells, or PBMCs; the material itself was cDNA or gDNA.

With 3 bases clipped from V and 2 bases from J, the junction kept 5 bases outside the gene matches. CDR3 size: 15 residues. CDR1 is LGHNA, CDR2 YSLEER, per germline. Authors' data handling: Nucleated cell number was recorded as an estimate derived from reference gene primer amplification. TCRdb's copy holds only in-frame clones and misses some; the assay was immunoSEQ multiplex PCR. V, J and clone size are taken as reported in that table, and D and trimming were inferred from the DNA itself. In the table there are 60,000 to 75,000 clones, more than 75% of which are singletons. This rearrangement joins TRBV4-3 to TRBJ2-5; 8 bases agree with TRBD2. Sequenced sample: peripheral blood. This clonotype was obtained from a human donor in a cohort sampled during active COVID-19. The CDR3 DNA is TGCGCCAGCAGCCACGCTAGCGGGCCTCAAGAGACCCAGTACTTC. It encodes CASSHASGPQETQYF.